This T cell receptor (beta chain) was sequenced for a study of T cell repertoires in cytomegalovirus infection. The study's findings and limits: There were carriers of CMV plus the relevant HLA, and cumulative public TCR beta family frequency identified them.

With regard to this clonotype: Antigen specificity is unknown. A read error is likely, as this CDR3 ends without the conserved phenylalanine or tryptophan.

Via MiXCR, TCRdb re-called the reads, giving one row per CDR3 protein. The sample includes approximately 500,000 distinct CDR3 sequences, approximately 17% of them seen just once. Sequencing was performed on CD8+ T cells from PBMCs. This clonotype was obtained from a human donor in good health (CMV status not recorded). Some clones in this sample may be carry-over from other donors' samples.

Here the CDR3 reads CSVSGGGGRHYGYTL. CDR3 nucleotide sequence: TGCAGCGTCAGTGGCGGGGGTGGTAGGCACTATGGCTACACCTTA. The chain recombines TRBV29-1 with TRBJ1-2; TRBD1 is a possible D gene (5 bases). Germline CDR1 SQVTM, CDR2 ANQGSEA. This CDR3 has 15 amino acids. V lost 6 bases and J 3 bases, leaving 20 bases between the germline ends.